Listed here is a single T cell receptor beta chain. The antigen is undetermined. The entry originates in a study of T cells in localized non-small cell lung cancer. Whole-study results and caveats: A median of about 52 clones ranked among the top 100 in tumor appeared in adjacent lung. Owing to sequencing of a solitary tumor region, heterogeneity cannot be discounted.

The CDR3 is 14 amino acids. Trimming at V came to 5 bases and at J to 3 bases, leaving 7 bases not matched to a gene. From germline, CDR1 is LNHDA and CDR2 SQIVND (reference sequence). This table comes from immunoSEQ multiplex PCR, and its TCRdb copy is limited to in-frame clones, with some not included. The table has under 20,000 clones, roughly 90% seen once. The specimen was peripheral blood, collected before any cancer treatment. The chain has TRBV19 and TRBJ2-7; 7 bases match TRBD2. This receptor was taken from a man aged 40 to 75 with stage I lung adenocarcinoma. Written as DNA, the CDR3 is TGTGCCAGTAGTGCGCGGGACTACCTCTACGAGCAGTACTTC. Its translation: CASSARDYLYEQYF. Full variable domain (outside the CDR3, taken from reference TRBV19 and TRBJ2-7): DGGITQSPKYLFRKEGQNVTLSCEQNLNHDAMYWYRQDPGQGLRLIYYSQIVNDFQKGDIAEGYSVSREKKESFPLTVTSAQKNPTAFYLCASSARDYLYEQYFGPGTRLTVT.